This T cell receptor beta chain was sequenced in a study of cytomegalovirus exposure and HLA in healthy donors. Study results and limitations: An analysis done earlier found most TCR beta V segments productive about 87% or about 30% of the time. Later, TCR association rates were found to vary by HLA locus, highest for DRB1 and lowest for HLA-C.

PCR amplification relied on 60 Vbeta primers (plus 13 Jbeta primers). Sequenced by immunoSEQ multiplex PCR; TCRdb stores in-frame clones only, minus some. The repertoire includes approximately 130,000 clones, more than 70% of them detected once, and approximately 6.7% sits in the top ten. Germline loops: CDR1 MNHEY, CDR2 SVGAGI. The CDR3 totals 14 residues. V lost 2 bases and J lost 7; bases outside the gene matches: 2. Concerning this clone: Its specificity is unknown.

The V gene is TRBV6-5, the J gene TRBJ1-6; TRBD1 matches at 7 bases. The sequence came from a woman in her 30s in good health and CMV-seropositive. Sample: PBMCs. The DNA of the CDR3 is TGTGCCAGCAGTTACGACAGGGCCAATTCACCCCTCCACTTT. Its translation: CASSYDRANSPLHF.